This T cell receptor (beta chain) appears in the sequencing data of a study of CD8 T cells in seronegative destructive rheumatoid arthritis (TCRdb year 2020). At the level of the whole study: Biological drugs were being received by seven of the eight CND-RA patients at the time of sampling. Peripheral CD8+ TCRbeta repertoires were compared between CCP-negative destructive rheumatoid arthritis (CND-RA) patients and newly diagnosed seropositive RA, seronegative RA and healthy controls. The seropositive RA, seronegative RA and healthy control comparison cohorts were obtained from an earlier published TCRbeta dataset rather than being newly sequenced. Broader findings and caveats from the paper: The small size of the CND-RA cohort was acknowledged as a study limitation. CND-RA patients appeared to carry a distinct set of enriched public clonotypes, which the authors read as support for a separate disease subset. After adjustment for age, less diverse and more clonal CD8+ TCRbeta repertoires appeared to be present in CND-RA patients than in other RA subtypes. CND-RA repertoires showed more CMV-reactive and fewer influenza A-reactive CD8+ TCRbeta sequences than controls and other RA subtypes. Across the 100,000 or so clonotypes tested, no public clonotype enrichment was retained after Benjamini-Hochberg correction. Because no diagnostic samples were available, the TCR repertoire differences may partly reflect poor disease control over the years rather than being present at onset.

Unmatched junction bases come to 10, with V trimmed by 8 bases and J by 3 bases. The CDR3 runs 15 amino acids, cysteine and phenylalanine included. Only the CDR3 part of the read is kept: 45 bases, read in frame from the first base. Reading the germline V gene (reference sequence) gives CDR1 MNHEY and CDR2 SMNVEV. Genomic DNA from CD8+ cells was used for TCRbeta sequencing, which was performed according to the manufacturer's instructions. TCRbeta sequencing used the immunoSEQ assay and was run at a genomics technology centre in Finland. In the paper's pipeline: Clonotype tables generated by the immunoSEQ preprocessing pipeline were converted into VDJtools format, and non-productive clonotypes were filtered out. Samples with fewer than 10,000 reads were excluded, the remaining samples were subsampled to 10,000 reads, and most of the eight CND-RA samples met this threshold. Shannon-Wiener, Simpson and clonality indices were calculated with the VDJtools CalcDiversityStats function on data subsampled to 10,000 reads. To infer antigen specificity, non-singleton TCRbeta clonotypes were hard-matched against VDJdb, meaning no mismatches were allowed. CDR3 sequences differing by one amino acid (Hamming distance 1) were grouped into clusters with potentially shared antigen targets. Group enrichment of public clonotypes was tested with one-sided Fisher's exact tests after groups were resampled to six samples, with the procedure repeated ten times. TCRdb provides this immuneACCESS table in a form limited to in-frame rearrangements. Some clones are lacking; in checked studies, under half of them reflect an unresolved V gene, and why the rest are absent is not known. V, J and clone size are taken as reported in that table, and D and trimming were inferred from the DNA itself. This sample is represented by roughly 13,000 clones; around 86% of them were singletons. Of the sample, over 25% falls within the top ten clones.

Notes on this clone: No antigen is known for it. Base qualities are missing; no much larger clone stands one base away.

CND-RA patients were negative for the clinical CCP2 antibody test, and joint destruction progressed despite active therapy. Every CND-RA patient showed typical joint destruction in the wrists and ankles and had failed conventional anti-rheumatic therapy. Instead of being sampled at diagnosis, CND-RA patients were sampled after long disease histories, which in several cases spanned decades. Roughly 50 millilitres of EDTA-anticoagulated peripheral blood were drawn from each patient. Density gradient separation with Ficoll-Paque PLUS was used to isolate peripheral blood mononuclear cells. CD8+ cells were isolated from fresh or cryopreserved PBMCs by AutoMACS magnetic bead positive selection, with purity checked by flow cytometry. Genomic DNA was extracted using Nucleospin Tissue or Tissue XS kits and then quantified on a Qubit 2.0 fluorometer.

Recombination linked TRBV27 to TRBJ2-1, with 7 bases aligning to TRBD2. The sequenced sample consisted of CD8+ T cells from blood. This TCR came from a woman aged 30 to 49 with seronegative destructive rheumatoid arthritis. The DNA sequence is TGTGCCAGCGGCCCGGGGCGGGGGTACTACAATGAGCAGTTCTTC. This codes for CASGPGRGYYNEQFF.